This T cell receptor beta chain was observed in a study of cytomegalovirus exposure and HLA in healthy donors. In the PCR, 60 Vbeta and 13 Jbeta primers were used. Per the authors' pipeline: About 11 million of tens of millions of unique TCR beta chains were shared, per a later count. Data came from immunoSEQ multiplex PCR; TCRdb stores just in-frame clones and leaves some out. V, J and clone size derive from that table, while D and trimming were established from the DNA sequence. The profile shows under 200,000 clones, 79% of them singletons. The CDR3 runs 14 residues. The V gene's germline CDR1 is MNHEY and CDR2 SVGAGI. Between the trimmed V and J ends, which lost 6 bases and 2 bases, there was a span of 13 bases. Study conclusions and caveats: Most TCR sequences proved rare, with some public TCRs found in many donors. Associated with cytomegalovirus, according to the listing, were 150 to 200 TCR beta chains.

On this clone itself: What it binds is unknown.

The chain recombines TRBV6-5 with TRBJ1-1, with D uncertain. This receptor was identified in a woman under 40 in good health and CMV-seropositive. Material for sequencing was PBMCs. CDR3 protein: CASSPRASNTEAFF. The CDR3 DNA reads TGTGCCAGCAGCCCAAGGGCTAGCAACACTGAAGCTTTCTTT.